The 7 T cell receptor beta chains given below trace back to one sample, sequenced in a study of long-term antiretroviral therapy in people with HIV. Running of the v3.0 immunoSEQ assay took place at survey level. TCRdb keeps only in-frame clones here, not all; method: immunoSEQ multiplex PCR. The sample holds 7,000 to 8,000 clones, around 80% seen once. The sequenced sample was unsorted PBMCs, obtained 0.1 years after starting antiretroviral therapy. The receptors here all came from a man between 40 and 49 years old with HIV.

This rearrangement joins TRBV29-1 to TRBJ1-1; D uncertain. Germline V gene sequence: CDR1 SQVTM, CDR2 ANQGSEA. The length of the CDR3 is 14 residues. Trimming stripped 1 base from V and 2 bases from J, with 11 bases between. The CDR3 spells CSVEGGQFNTEAFF. As DNA, the CDR3 is TGCAGCGTTGAAGGAGGTCAGTTTAACACTGAAGCTTTCTTT.

This chain joins TRBV5-1 and TRBJ1-2, with a weak D call TRBD1 (5 bases). Germline CDR1 is SGHRS and CDR2 is YFSETQ. The V end was cut by 0 bases, the J end by 0 bases, with 12 bases between. There are 16 residues in the CDR3. The CDR3 region is CASSLGDRMANYGYTF. CDR3 in DNA: TGCGCCAGCAGCTTGGGGGACCGGATGGCTAACTATGGCTACACCTTC.

This clone was seen a single time. This chain connects TRBV7-9 to TRBJ2-2, with D uncertain. The CDR3 has 14 residues. Germline-derived CDR1 and CDR2 are SEHNR and FQNEAQ (reference sequence). V was clipped by 5 bases and J by 6 bases, with 13 bases between them. Here the CDR3 reads CASSPPLEPGELFF. CDR3 in DNA: TGTGCCAGCAGCCCCCCCTTGGAACCCGGGGAGCTGTTTTTT.

V usage is TRBV27 and J usage is TRBJ1-3, with TRBD1 matching 7 bases. Trimming removed 0 bases from V and 2 bases from J; junction bases left unmatched: 7. Looked up from germline, CDR1 is MNHEY and CDR2 is SMNVEV (reference sequence). This CDR3 spans 17 amino acids. The CDR3 sequence: CASSLSGRGLAGNTIYF. Here the CDR3 DNA reads TGTGCCAGCAGTTTATCGGGCAGGGGGTTAGCTGGAAACACCATATATTTT.

The J gene is TRBJ1-6, the V gene TRBV19; possible D gene TRBD1, 5 bases. This CDR3 comprises 13 residues. Trimming left V 7 bases short and J 3 bases short, with 7 bases between. Germline V CDR1 and CDR2: LNHDA, SQIVND (reference sequence). The CDR3 DNA sequence: TGTGCCAGTACAGACAGCTATAATTCACCCCTCCACTTT. This encodes CASTDSYNSPLHF.

The chain combines TRBV5-1 with TRBJ2-7, with 11 bases identical to TRBD1. The trim removed 4 bases at V and 6 bases at J, leaving 15 bases unmatched. The length of the CDR3 is 17 residues. The germline V gene encodes CDR1 SGHRS and CDR2 YFSETQ. The CDR3 DNA is TGCGCCAGCAGCCTCTTTCAGCGCGGACAGGGGGCTCGCGAGCAGTACTTC. Amino acids: CASSLFQRGQGAREQYF.

The rearrangement joins TRBV5-1 to TRBJ1-6; 11 bases match TRBD1. Per germline, CDR1 SGHRS and CDR2 YFSETQ. The CDR3 consists of 14 residues. With 7 bases clipped from V and 9 bases from J, the junction kept 6 bases outside the gene matches. The CDR3 DNA follows: TGCGCCAGCTCTGGCGGGACAGGGGGTTCACCCCTCCACTTT. Protein product: CASSGGTGGSPLHF.